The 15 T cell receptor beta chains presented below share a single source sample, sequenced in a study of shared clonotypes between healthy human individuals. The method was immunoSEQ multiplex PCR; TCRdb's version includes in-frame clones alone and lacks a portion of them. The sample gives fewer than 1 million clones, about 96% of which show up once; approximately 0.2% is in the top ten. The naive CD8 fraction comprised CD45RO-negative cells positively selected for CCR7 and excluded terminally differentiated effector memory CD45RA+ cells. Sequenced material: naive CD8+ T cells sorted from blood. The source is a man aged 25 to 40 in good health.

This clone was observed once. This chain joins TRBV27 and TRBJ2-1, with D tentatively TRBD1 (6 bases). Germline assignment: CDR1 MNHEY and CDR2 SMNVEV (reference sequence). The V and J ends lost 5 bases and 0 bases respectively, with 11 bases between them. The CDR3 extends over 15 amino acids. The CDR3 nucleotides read TGTGCCAGCAGTCTTAAGGGGGTCTCCTACAATGAGCAGTTCTTC. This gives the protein CASSLKGVSYNEQFF.

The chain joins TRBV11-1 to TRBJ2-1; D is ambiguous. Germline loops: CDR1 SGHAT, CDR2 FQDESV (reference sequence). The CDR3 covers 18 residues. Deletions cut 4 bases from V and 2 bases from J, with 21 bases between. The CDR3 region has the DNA TGTGCCAGCAGCTCCCTACAAGCGTCCGGGCGAGCCTACAATGAGCAGTTCTTC. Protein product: CASSSLQASGRAYNEQFF.

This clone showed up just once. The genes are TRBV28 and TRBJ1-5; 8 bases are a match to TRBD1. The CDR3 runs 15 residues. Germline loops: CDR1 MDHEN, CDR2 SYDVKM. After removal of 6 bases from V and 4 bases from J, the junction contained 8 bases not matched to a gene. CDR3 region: CASSSGQGINQPQHF. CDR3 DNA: TGTGCCAGCAGCTCCGGACAGGGAATAAATCAGCCCCAGCATTTT. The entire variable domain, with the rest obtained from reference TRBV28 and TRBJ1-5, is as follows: DVKVTQSSRYLVKRTGEKVFLECVQDMDHENMFWYRQDPGLGLRLIYFSYDVKMKEKGDIPEGYSVSREKKERFSLILESASTNQTSMYLCASSSGQGINQPQHFGDGTRLSIL.

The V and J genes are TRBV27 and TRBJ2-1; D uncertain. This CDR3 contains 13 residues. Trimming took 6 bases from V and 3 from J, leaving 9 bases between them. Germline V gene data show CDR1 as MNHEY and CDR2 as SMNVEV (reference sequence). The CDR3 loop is CASSRSFYNEQFF. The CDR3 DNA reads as TGTGCCAGCAGCCGTAGTTTCTACAATGAGCAGTTCTTC.

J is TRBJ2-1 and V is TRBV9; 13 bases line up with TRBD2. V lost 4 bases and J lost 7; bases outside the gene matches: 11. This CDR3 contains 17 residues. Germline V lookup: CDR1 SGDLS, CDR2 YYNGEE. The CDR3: CASSPRTSGSARNEQFF. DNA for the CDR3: TGTGCCAGCAGCCCAAGGACTAGCGGGAGCGCCAGAAATGAGCAGTTCTTC.

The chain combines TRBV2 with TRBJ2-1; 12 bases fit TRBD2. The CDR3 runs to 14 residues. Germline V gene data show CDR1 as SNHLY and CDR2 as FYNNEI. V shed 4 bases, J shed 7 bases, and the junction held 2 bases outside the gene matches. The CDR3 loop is CASSGLAGANEQFF. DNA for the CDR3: TGTGCCAGCAGTGGACTAGCGGGAGCAAATGAGCAGTTCTTC.

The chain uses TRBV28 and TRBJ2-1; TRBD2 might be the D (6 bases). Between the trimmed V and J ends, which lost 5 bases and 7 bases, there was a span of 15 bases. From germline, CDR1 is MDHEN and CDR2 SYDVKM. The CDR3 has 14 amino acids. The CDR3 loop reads CASSLSTSLNEQFF. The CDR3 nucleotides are TGTGCCAGCAGTCTCTCGACTAGTCTTAATGAGCAGTTCTTC.

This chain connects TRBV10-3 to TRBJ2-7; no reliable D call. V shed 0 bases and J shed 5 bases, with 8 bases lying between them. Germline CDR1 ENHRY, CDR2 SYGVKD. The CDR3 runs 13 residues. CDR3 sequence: CAISESFVDEQYF. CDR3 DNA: TGTGCCATCAGTGAGTCCTTTGTCGACGAGCAGTACTTC.

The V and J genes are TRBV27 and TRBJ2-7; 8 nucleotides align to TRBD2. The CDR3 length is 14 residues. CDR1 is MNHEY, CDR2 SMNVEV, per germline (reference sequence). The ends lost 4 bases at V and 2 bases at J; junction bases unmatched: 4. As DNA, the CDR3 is TGTGCCAGCAGTTCGGGACTAGGAACCTACGAGCAGTACTTC. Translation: CASSSGLGTYEQYF.

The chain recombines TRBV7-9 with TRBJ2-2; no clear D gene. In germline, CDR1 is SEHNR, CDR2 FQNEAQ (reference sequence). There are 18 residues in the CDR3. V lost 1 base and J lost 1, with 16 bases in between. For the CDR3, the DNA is TGTGCCAGCAGCTTAGTGGGGTCTGATGTACGGAACACCGGGGAGCTGTTTTTT. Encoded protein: CASSLVGSDVRNTGELFF.

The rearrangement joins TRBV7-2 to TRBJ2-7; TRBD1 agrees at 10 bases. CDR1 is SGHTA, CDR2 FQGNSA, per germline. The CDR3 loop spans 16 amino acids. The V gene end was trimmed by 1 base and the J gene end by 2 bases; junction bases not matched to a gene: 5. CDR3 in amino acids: CASSLDSGQGAYEQYF. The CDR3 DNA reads TGTGCCAGCAGCTTAGATTCAGGACAGGGGGCCTACGAGCAGTACTTC.

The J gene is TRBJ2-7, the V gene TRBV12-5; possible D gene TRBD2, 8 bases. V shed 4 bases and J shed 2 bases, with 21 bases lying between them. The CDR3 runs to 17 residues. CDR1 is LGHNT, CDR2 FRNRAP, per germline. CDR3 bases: TGTGCTAGTGGTTGGATAGCGGGGCAGGGGGTTCCCTACGAGCAGTACTTC. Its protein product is CASGWIAGQGVPYEQYF.

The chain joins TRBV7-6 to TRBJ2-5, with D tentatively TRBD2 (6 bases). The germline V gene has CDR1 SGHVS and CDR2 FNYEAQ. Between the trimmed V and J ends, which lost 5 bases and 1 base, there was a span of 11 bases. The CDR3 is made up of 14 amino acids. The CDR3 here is CASSPRRGQETQYF. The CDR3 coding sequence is TGTGCCAGCAGCCCCAGGAGGGGCCAAGAGACCCAGTACTTC.

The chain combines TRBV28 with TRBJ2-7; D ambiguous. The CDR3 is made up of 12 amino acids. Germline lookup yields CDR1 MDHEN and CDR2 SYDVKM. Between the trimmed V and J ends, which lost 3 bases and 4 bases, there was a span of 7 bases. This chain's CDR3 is CASSFYTYEQYF. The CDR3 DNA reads TGTGCCAGCAGTTTTTATACTTACGAGCAGTACTTC. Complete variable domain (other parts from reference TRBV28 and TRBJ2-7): DVKVTQSSRYLVKRTGEKVFLECVQDMDHENMFWYRQDPGLGLRLIYFSYDVKMKEKGDIPEGYSVSREKKERFSLILESASTNQTSMYLCASSFYTYEQYFGPGTRLTVT.

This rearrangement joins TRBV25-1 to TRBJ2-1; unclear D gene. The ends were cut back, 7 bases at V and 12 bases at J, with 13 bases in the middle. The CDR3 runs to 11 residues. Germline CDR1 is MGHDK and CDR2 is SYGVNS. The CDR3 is CASIGGGRQFF. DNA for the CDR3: TGTGCCAGCATCGGTGGTGGGCGGCAGTTCTTC.